The subject of this entry is one T cell receptor beta chain. The data belong to a study of T cell changes during pregnancy in multiple sclerosis. This table comes from immunoSEQ multiplex PCR, and its TCRdb copy is limited to in-frame clones, with some not included. The sample lists approximately 70,000 clones, around 90% occurring once. The source material was CD4+ T cells from peripheral blood mononuclear cells, sampled before pregnancy. The TCR was taken from a female donor with multiple sclerosis, enrolled in a pregnancy study.

This chain's CDR3 is CAISDPTGPGLSEAFF. The DNA of the CDR3 is TGTGCCATCAGTGATCCCACAGGGCCAGGGTTGTCTGAAGCTTTCTTT. J is TRBJ1-1 and V is TRBV10-3; tentative D call: TRBD1 (6 bases). The CDR3 extends over 16 amino acids. CDR1 and CDR2 from the germline V gene are ENHRY and SYGVKD. V lost 3 bases and J 6 bases, leaving 20 bases between the germline ends.